These T cell receptor beta chains were read from a single sample in a study of T cells in localized non-small cell lung cancer. Data came from immunoSEQ multiplex PCR; TCRdb stores just in-frame clones and leaves some out. The sample carries 100,000 to 150,000 clones, around 90% recorded once. The source was peripheral blood, collected before any cancer treatment. These receptors came from a female donor at least 60 years old with stage I lung adenocarcinoma. The CDR3 runs from the conserved cysteine through the conserved F or W. A D gene is named only where the DNA matches it firmly. The size entry is marked missing in some rows and otherwise reads once, few, many or a size class.

V: TRBV5-1; size: NA; J: TRBJ2-5; D: TRBD2; DNA: TGCGCCAGCAGCGCCGCCGGGACTAGCGGGAAACACCAAGAGACCCAGTACTTC; CDR3: CASSAAGTSGKHQETQYF
V: TRBV5-1; size: NA; J: TRBJ2-4; D: TRBD1; DNA: TGCGCCAGCAGCTGGACAGGTGGTCGAGACATTCAGTACTTC; CDR3: CASSWTGGRDIQYF
V: TRBV28; size: few; J: TRBJ1-2; D: TRBD1; DNA: TGTGCCAGCAGTTTAGTCTTTGAGGGGGCAGATGGCTACACCTTC; CDR3: CASSLVFEGADGYTF
V: TRBV2; size: NA; J: TRBJ2-7; D: NA; DNA: TGTGCCAGCAGTTCGGCAGGGTACGAGCAGTACTTC; CDR3: CASSSAGYEQYF
V: TRBV27; size: NA; J: TRBJ2-5; D: NA; DNA: TGTGCCAGCAGCCAAGACGGGACCTCAACCTGGGAGACCCAGTACTTC; CDR3: CASSQDGTSTWETQYF
V: TRBV6-5; size: NA; J: TRBJ1-3; D: NA; DNA: TGTGCCAGCAGTCCCCTCTTGATCTCTGGAAACACCATATATTTT; CDR3: CASSPLLISGNTIYF
V: TRBV30; size: NA; J: TRBJ1-1; D: NA; DNA: TGTGCCTGGAGTGTATCCGGTTTAAACACTGAAGCTTTCTTT; CDR3: CAWSVSGLNTEAFF
V: TRBV15; size: NA; J: TRBJ1-2; D: TRBD1; DNA: TGTGCCACCAGCAGGACTGACAGGGTAGGACTTGGGGGCTACACCTTC; CDR3: CATSRTDRVGLGGYTF
V: TRBV18; size: NA; J: TRBJ2-7; D: NA; DNA: TGTGCCAGCTCACCGCTGTCGACCGGGACTTCTTACGAGCAGTACTTC; CDR3: CASSPLSTGTSYEQYF
V: TRBV15; size: NA; J: TRBJ1-1; D: NA; DNA: TGTGCCACCCGTAATCCCGGAAAGGATGAAGCTTTCTTT; CDR3: CATRNPGKDEAFF
V: TRBV29-1; size: NA; J: TRBJ2-3; D: TRBD1; DNA: TGCAGCGTGATACAGGGGGCAGGGACAGATACGCAGTATTTT; CDR3: CSVIQGAGTDTQYF
V: TRBV2; size: NA; J: TRBJ2-3; D: NA; DNA: TGTGCCAGCTCTGTTTCGTGGGATGATACGCAGTATTTT; CDR3: CASSVSWDDTQYF
V: TRBV18; size: NA; J: TRBJ1-1; D: TRBD1; DNA: TGTGCCAGCTCGCCTACAGGGGCCGCTGAAGCTTTCTTT; CDR3: CASSPTGAAEAFF
V: TRBV27; size: NA; J: TRBJ2-7; D: NA; DNA: TGTGCCAGCAGTTTAAAGGTCCACTCCTACGAGCAGTACTTC; CDR3: CASSLKVHSYEQYF
V: TRBV19; size: once; J: TRBJ1-2; D: NA; DNA: TGTGCCAGTAGTATGGCGGGGACCTATGGCTACACCTTC; CDR3: CASSMAGTYGYTF
V: TRBV7-3; size: NA; J: TRBJ1-1; D: NA; DNA: TGTGCCAGCAGCTTGGACGGAGACACTGAAGCTTTCTTT; CDR3: CASSLDGDTEAFF
V: TRBV6-6; size: NA; J: TRBJ2-4; D: NA; DNA: TGTGCCAGCTCCGAGTCGGACATTCAGTACTTC; CDR3: CASSESDIQYF
V: TRBV7-3; size: NA; J: TRBJ2-1; D: TRBD2; DNA: TGTGCCAGCAGCTTCCTCTTAGCGGGAGAGGGTGAGCAGTTCTTC; CDR3: CASSFLLAGEGEQFF